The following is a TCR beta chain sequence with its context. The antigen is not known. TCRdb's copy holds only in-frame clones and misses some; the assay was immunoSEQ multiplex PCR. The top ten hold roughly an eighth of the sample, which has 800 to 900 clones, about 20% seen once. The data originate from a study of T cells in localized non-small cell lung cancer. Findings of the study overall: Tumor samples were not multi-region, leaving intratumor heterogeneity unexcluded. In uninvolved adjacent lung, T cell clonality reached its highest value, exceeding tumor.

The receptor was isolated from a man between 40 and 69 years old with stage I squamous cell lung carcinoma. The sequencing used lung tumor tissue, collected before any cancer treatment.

The CDR3 coding sequence is TGTGCCAGCAGTATTGAACAGGGGAACAATGAGCAGTTCTTC. Amino acid sequence: CASSIEQGNNEQFF. The V and J genes are TRBV28 and TRBJ2-1, with 7 nucleotides matching TRBD1. The CDR3 runs 14 residues. V lost 5 bases and J lost 5; bases outside the gene matches: 6. Germline CDR1 and CDR2: MDHEN and SYDVKM. Filled out from reference TRBV28 and TRBJ2-1, the complete variable domain reads DVKVTQSSRYLVKRTGEKVFLECVQDMDHENMFWYRQDPGLGLRLIYFSYDVKMKEKGDIPEGYSVSREKKERFSLILESASTNQTSMYLCASSIEQGNNEQFFGPGTRLTVL.